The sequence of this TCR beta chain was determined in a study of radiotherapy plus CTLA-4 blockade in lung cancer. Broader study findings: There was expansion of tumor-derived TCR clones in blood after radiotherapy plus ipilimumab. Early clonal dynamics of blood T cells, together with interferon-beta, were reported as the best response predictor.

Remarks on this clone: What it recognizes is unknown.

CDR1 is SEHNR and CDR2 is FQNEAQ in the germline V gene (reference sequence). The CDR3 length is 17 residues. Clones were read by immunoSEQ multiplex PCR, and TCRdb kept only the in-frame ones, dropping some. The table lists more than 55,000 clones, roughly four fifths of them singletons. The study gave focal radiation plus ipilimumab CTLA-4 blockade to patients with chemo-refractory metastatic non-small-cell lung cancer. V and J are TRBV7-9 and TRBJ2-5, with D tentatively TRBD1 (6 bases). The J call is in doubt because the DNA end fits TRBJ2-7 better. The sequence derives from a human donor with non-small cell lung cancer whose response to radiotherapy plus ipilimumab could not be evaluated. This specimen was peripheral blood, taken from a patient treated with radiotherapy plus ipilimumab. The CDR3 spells CASSLGQGLGYSYEQYF. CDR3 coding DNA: TGTGCCAGCAGCTTAGGCCAGGGGTTAGGGTACTCCTACGAGCAGTACTTC.